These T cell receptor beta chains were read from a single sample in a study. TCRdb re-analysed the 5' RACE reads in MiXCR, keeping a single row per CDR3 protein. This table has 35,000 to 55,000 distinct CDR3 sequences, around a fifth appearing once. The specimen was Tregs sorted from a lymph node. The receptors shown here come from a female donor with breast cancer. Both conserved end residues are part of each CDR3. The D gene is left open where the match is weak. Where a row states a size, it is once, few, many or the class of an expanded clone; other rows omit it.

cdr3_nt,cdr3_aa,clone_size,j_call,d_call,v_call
TGTGCCAGCAGTGAATCGCTAGCTGTAAACTACAATGAGCAGTTCTTC,CASSESLAVNYNEQFF,few,TRBJ2-1,NA,TRBV25-1
TGCAGTGCTAGTGGGGGACTAGCGGGAATCCACGAGCAGTACTTC,CSASGGLAGIHEQYF,NA,TRBJ2-7,TRBD2,TRBV20-1
TGCGCCAGCAGCCAAGAACTAGTAAGGGAGCAGTTCTTC,CASSQELVREQFF,many,TRBJ2-1,NA,TRBV4-1
TGCGCCAGCAGCCCAAGATCCAGCTATGGCTACACCTTC,CASSPRSSYGYTF,medium-sized,TRBJ1-2,NA,TRBV4-1
TGCAGTGCTGCAAGGGGGCCAGATACGCAGTATTTT,CSAARGPDTQYF,few,TRBJ2-3,TRBD1,TRBV20-1
TGCGCCAGCAGCTTGGCCTCAGGCGCGAACACCGGGGAGCTGTTTTTT,CASSLASGANTGELFF,NA,TRBJ2-2,NA,TRBV5-1
TGCAGTGCTGGAGACTCCTCCGGGACAGGGGATTCACCCCTCCACTTT,CSAGDSSGTGDSPLHF,NA,TRBJ1-6,TRBD1,TRBV20-1
TGTGCCAGCACCACCGCTGTCGGCTCCCAGCAGTACTTC,CASTTAVGSQQYF,few,TRBJ2-7,NA,TRBV28
TGCAGTGCAGCGTGGACAGGGGGCTCTCGACGGGAGGGGGAGACCCAGTACTTC,CSAAWTGGSRREGETQYF,NA,TRBJ2-5,TRBD1,TRBV20-1
TGTGCCAGCAGCCCAGAGCAGGGGGGTACCGGGGAGCTGTTTTTT,CASSPEQGGTGELFF,many,TRBJ2-2,NA,TRBV4-2
TGCAGTGCTAGAGAACAGCCCCAAGAGACCCAGTACTTC,CSAREQPQETQYF,many,TRBJ2-5,NA,TRBV20-1
TGTGCCAGCAGCCCCCAGGCAACTGTAGCTGAGCAGTTCTTC,CASSPQATVAEQFF,many,TRBJ2-1,NA,TRBV7-3
TGTGCCAGCTCACGGGAGTCAGGGGGGAACACTGAAGCTTTCTTT,CASSRESGGNTEAFF,NA,TRBJ1-1,TRBD1,TRBV18
TGTGCCAGCAGCCCCCGGGACAGGGGGAATACCGGGGAGCTGTTTTTT,CASSPRDRGNTGELFF,many,TRBJ2-2,TRBD1,TRBV5-6
TGTGCCAGCAGTGGACCCGGGAGCACCGGGGAGCTGTTTTTT,CASSGPGSTGELFF,few,TRBJ2-2,NA,TRBV6-5
TGCGCCAGCAGCCCCACTTCGCAGGCCGCCCAAGAGACCCAGTACTTC,CASSPTSQAAQETQYF,many,TRBJ2-5,NA,TRBV5-1
TGTGCCAGCAGCGTAGGGGCGGGAGGGCCTGGAAATGAGCAGTTCTTC,CASSVGAGGPGNEQFF,many,TRBJ2-1,TRBD2,TRBV9
TGCAGTGCTAGAGGATTGGCAGGGAAGGAAAATGAGCAGTTCTTC,CSARGLAGKENEQFF,few,TRBJ2-1,NA,TRBV20-1
TGTGCCAGCAGCCAAGCGGTTCCTAGGACCCAGTACTTC,CASSQAVPRTQYF,many,TRBJ2-5,NA,TRBV3-1
TGTGCCAGCAGCTGTATTTACACTGAAGCTTTCTTT,CASSCIYTEAFF,NA,TRBJ1-1,NA,TRBV12-3/TRBV12-4
TGTGCCAGCAGCTTTAGCGGGAGTTTGGACATTCAGTACTTC,CASSFSGSLDIQYF,NA,TRBJ2-4,TRBD2,TRBV7-2
TGTGCCAGCATTCTTAGGGCCGGTACAGATACGCAGTATTTT,CASILRAGTDTQYF,NA,TRBJ2-3,NA,TRBV27
TGTGCCAGCAGTTTATGGACAACCGAAGTGACCTCCTACGAGCAGTACTTC,CASSLWTTEVTSYEQYF,NA,TRBJ2-7,NA,TRBV28
TGTGCCAGCAGAGCGGGTAGCACAGATACGCAGTATTTT,CASRAGSTDTQYF,NA,TRBJ2-3,NA,TRBV6-1
TGCAGTGCAGCCGGACAAAAAACTGATGAAGCTTTCTTT,CSAAGQKTDEAFF,NA,TRBJ1-1,NA,TRBV20-1
TGCGCCAGCAGCTACGGGGGGGGCTACGAGCAGTACTTC,CASSYGGGYEQYF,few,TRBJ2-7,TRBD2,TRBV5-1
TGTGCCAGCAGCTTAACTGGGACAGCCTACAATAAGCAGTTCTTC,CASSLTGTAYNKQFF,NA,TRBJ2-1,TRBD1,TRBV7-3
TGTGCCAGCAGTGAAGCGCAAAGCGGTAGCGGGAGAGCAGATACGCAGTATTTT,CASSEAQSGSGRADTQYF,many,TRBJ2-3,TRBD2,TRBV6-1
TGTGCCGGGAGTGTACCGAGGAACACCGGGGAGCTGTTTTTT,CAGSVPRNTGELFF,once,TRBJ2-2,NA,TRBV30
TGTGCCAGCAGTGAACCAGGGTCTAGCACAGATACGCAGTATTTT,CASSEPGSSTDTQYF,many,TRBJ2-3,NA,TRBV6-1
TGTGCCAGCAGCCCTGGACTAGGAACAGATACGCAGTATTTT,CASSPGLGTDTQYF,few,TRBJ2-3,TRBD2,TRBV7-9
TGTGCCTGCAGTGAAGGGGGACAGGGGGGAGATACGCAGTATTTT,CACSEGGQGGDTQYF,once,TRBJ2-3,TRBD1,TRBV2
TGCAGCGTTCGAGACAGCTATGGCTACACCTTC,CSVRDSYGYTF,NA,TRBJ1-2,NA,TRBV29-1
TGTGCCAGCAGTTACGGGGGAATAGCCAAAAACATTCAGTACTTC,CASSYGGIAKNIQYF,NA,TRBJ2-4,NA,TRBV6-5
TGCGCCAGCAGCGTTAGGTCGGGGGAGCAGTACTTC,CASSVRSGEQYF,many,TRBJ2-7,NA,TRBV5-1
TGCAGTGCGGTGACGCGGGAGGGTACCACCGGGGAGCTGTTTTTT,CSAVTREGTTGELFF,once,TRBJ2-2,TRBD2,TRBV20-1
TGTACCAGCAGCGTAGCTCTGGACGGCTATGGCTACACCTTC,CTSSVALDGYGYTF,NA,TRBJ1-2,NA,TRBV9
TGTGCCAGCAGTTTTTACCAGGGAACCTACGAGCAGTACTTC,CASSFYQGTYEQYF,few,TRBJ2-7,NA,TRBV28
TGTGCCAGCAGCCAAGACCTGCAGGGCCTATCACCCCTCCACTTT,CASSQDLQGLSPLHF,many,TRBJ1-6,NA,TRBV4-2